Here is one T cell receptor beta chain with its context. The antigen remains undetermined. CDR1 is LGHNA, CDR2 YNFKEQ, per germline. Trimming took off 0 bases at V and 1 base at J, with 10 bases between the two ends. The CDR3 runs 15 residues. Positively selected for CCR7, the CD45RO-negative cells used as naive CD8 cells excluded terminally differentiated effector memory CD45RA+ cells. Adult Caucasians living in Nashville, Tennessee made up all of the donors. These data belong to a study of shared clonotypes between healthy human individuals. Overall study: Per donor, three plates held CD4 naive cells, three held CD4 memory, two held CD8 naive and one held CD8 memory.

Profiled with immunoSEQ multiplex PCR; TCRdb holds only in-frame clones, not every one. Among approximately 650,000 clones listed, around 95% were seen once. Overall study findings and caveats: Generally, naive subsets (rather than memory subsets) showed larger estimated richness.

The sequence came from a woman younger than 45 in good health. The sequenced sample consisted of naive CD8+ T cells sorted from blood. J is TRBJ2-7 and V is TRBV4-2, with D perhaps TRBD2 (6 bases). The CDR3 coding sequence is TGTGCCAGCAGCCAAGAGGCTAGCGTTTCCTACGAGCAGTACTTC. Translation: CASSQEASVSYEQYF.